Below, 5 T cell receptor beta chains from the same sample are listed, as sequenced in a study of T cell clonality in common variable immunodeficiency. The antigens of these receptors remain unknown. General study results and limits: In common variable immunodeficiency, TCR beta chains reportedly carried fewer deletions and N-nucleotide insertions.

Produced via immunoSEQ multiplex PCR; TCRdb's table is partial and in-frame only. This sample carries about 12,000 clones, none of them present only once. What was sequenced was peripheral blood mononuclear cells. These receptors originate from a human donor with common variable immunodeficiency.

This clone was observed a handful of times. Read data end 3 residues before the CDR3 end; the end is taken from the germline J gene. The genes are TRBV11-3 and TRBJ2-7; weak D call: TRBD1 (6 bases). The CDR3 extends over 14 amino acids. The germline CDR1 and CDR2 sequences are SGHNT and YENEEA. V was pared by 0 bases and J by 2 bases, with 8 bases between. CDR3 DNA, as far as it was read: TGTGCCAGCAGCTTAGAAGGGGGAGCCTACGAG. Amino acids: CASSLEGGAYE. The whole CDR3 reads CASSLEGGAYEQYF. Looking up the rest from reference TRBV11-3 and TRBJ2-7 gives the full variable domain: EAGVVQSPRYKIIEKKQPVAFWCNPISGHNTLYWYLQNLGQGPELLIRYENEEAVDDSQLPKDRFSAERLKGVDSTLKIQPAELGDSAVYLCASSLEGGAYEQYFGPGTRLTVT.

A few counts support this clone. The CDR3 is CASSLYRGYEQYF. CDR3 DNA (partial): TGTGCCAGCAGCTTGTACAGGGGGTACGAG. The chain is built from TRBV5-6 and TRBJ2-7; 8 bases are shared with TRBD1. Sequencing ends 3 residues short of the CDR3 end; the germline J gene provides the rest. CDR3 length: 13 residues. CDR1 and CDR2 (germline): SGHDT, YYEEEE. V shed 1 base, J shed 4 bases, and the junction held 1 base outside the gene matches. Full variable domain (outside the CDR3, taken from reference TRBV5-6 and TRBJ2-7): DAGVTQSPTHLIKTRGQQVTLRCSPKSGHDTVSWYQQALGQGPQFIFQYYEEEERQRGNFPDRFSGHQFPNYSSELNVNALLLGDSALYLCASSLYRGYEQYFGPGTRLTVT.

Worth noting for this clone: The read finishes 3 residues shy of the CDR3 end, and the germline J gene is used to complete it. J is TRBJ1-3 and V is TRBV7-2; D is ambiguous. CDR1 is SGHTA and CDR2 is FQGNSA in the germline V gene. With 5 bases removed from V and 9 bases from J, the gap between germline ends came to 11 bases. The CDR3 is 12 residues long. CDR3 sequence: CASSRFESTIYF. Partial CDR3 DNA: TGTGCCAGCAGCCGGTTCGAGAGCACC.

To note about this clone: The read terminates 3 residues before the CDR3 end, so the remaining end is supplied by the germline J gene. This rearrangement joins TRBV19 to TRBJ2-1; 10 bases line up with TRBD2. The CDR3 spans 15 residues. Germline V gives CDR1 LNHDA, CDR2 SQIVND (reference sequence). V dropped 4 bases and J dropped 2; count of bases not matched to a gene: 2. The CDR3 protein is CASSRSGGAYNEQFF. CDR3 bases read: TGTGCCAGTAGTAGGAGCGGGGGGGCCTACAATGAG.

This clone was seen more than once but under ten times. The CDR3 goes on 3 residues after the read ends, and that part is filled in from the germline J gene. This chain joins TRBV7-2 and TRBJ2-1; D is unresolved. This CDR3 is 11 amino acids long. Germline lookup yields CDR1 SGHTA and CDR2 FQGNSA. Trimming took off 5 bases at V and 8 bases at J, with 7 bases between the two ends. Incomplete CDR3 DNA: TGTGCCAGCAGCGTTTCAGATGAG. Protein sequence: CASSVSDE. Given in full, the CDR3 is CASSVSDEQFF. Based on the CDR3 plus reference TRBV7-2 and TRBJ2-1, the full variable domain is GAGVSQSPSNKVTEKGKDVELRCDPISGHTALYWYRQSLGQGLEFLIYFQGNSAPDKSGLPSDRFSAERTGGSVSTLTIQRTQQEDSAVYLCASSVSDEQFFGPGTRLTVL.